This paragraph covers one T cell receptor (beta chain) sequence. The entry originates in a study of blood T cell repertoires in COVID-19. Study-level background: Sites across the United States, Italy and Spain contributed samples from acute and convalescent COVID-19.

Germline CDR1 reads SGHDN; CDR2 reads FVKESK. Trimming removed 5 bases from V and 5 bases from J; junction bases left unmatched: 6. This CDR3 spans 16 amino acids. Clones were read by immunoSEQ multiplex PCR, and TCRdb kept only the in-frame ones, dropping some. There are around 400,000 clones in the sample; 89% occur only once, and less than 2% lies in the top ten. Sequencing was performed on PBMCs or T cells enriched from blood (not recorded which). The chain joins TRBV14 to TRBJ2-3; 14 bases agree with TRBD2. This clonotype was sampled from a woman between 25 and 40 years old who had recovered from COVID-19. DNA of the CDR3: TGTGCCAGCAGCAAGACTAGCGGGGGGGCCGTAGATACGCAGTATTTT. Translated: CASSKTSGGAVDTQYF.